This T cell receptor (beta chain) came from a study of CXCR3-negative and CXCR3-positive naive CD8 T cells. Study-wide results and caveats: CXCR3-positive naive cells carried more hydrophobic TRB CDR3s than CXCR3-negative ones.

CD45RO-CCR7+CD27+CD95- expression identified naive CD8+ T cells. Carrying UMI labels, the TRB cDNA libraries were prepared through 5' RACE. TCRdb re-called the 5' RACE reads, yielding one record per CDR3 amino acid sequence without DNA. There are about 120,000 distinct CDR3 sequences in the sample, with approximately 0.51% held by the top ten. In germline, CDR1 is SQVTM, CDR2 ANQGSEA. CDR3 length: 13 residues. With regard to this clonotype: Its antigen remains unidentified.

This chain joins TRBV29-1 and TRBJ1-1; TCRdb's assignment of TRBD1 cannot be checked, as there is no DNA. This sequence originates from a human donor in good health. Some clones in this sample may be carry-over from other donors' samples. Source material: naive CXCR3- CD8+ T cells from blood. Sample subset: CD45RO-CCR7+CD27+CD95- naive CD8+ T cells lacking CXCR3 (TNR3-). The CDR3 here is CSVEGTGGTEAFF.